This T cell receptor (beta chain) stems from a study of blood T cell repertoires in COVID-19. Study as a whole: Both acute and convalescent COVID-19 samples were obtained from the United States, Italy and Spain.

The germline V gene encodes CDR1 KGHSH and CDR2 LQKENI. V shed 3 bases and J 1 base; nucleotides not matched to a gene: 4. The CDR3 has 16 amino acids. Clones were sequenced by immunoSEQ multiplex PCR, and TCRdb holds only the in-frame ones, with some missing. This table holds about 160,000 clones, around nine tenths found once. The sample consisted of PBMCs or T cells enriched from blood (not recorded which). This clonotype was sampled from a woman aged 50 to 65 who had recovered from COVID-19. V and J are TRBV18 and TRBJ2-2, with 8 bases matching TRBD1. Here the CDR3 reads CASSPPGGLNTGELFF. The DNA of the CDR3 is TGTGCCAGCTCACCGCCAGGGGGCTTGAACACCGGGGAGCTGTTTTTT.